A single sample is the source of the 7 T cell receptor beta chains below, sequenced in a study of blood T cell repertoires in COVID-19. Sequenced by immunoSEQ multiplex PCR; TCRdb stores in-frame clones only, minus some. The data contain fewer than 300,000 clones, around nine tenths of them singletons. The specimen was PBMCs or T cells enriched from blood (not recorded which). All receptors derive from a woman in her 30s who had recovered from COVID-19.

The chain links TRBV2 to TRBJ2-1, with TRBD2 matching 13 bases. Trimming took 7 bases from V and 9 from J; bases not matched to a gene: 6. Germline assignment: CDR1 SNHLY and CDR2 FYNNEI. This CDR3 has 14 amino acids. In nucleotides, the CDR3 is TGTGCCAGCACTTGGACTAGCGGGAGAGCTGAGCAGTTCTTC. Translation: CASTWTSGRAEQFF. Using reference TRBV2 and TRBJ2-1 for the parts outside the CDR3, the full variable domain is EPEVTQTPSHQVTQMGQEVILRCVPISNHLYFYWYRQILGQKVEFLVSFYNNEISEKSEIFDDQFSVERPDGSNFTLKIRSTKLEDSAMYFCASTWTSGRAEQFFGPGTRLTVL.

The V and J genes are TRBV7-2 and TRBJ1-6; D possibly corresponds to TRBD1 (5 bases). From germline, CDR1 is SGHTA and CDR2 FQGNSA. Trimming took off 6 bases at V and 10 bases at J, with 19 bases between the two ends. The CDR3 has 15 residues. CDR3 DNA sequence: TGTGCCAGCAGATCAGGATGGTCAGGGAACTCACCCCTCCACTTT. Translating it yields CASRSGWSGNSPLHF.

The chain joins TRBV18 to TRBJ1-4, with D hard to call. V was trimmed by 3 bases and J by 5 bases, leaving 10 bases between them. Germline CDR1 is KGHSH and CDR2 is LQKENI. The CDR3 is made up of 14 amino acids. The CDR3 DNA follows: TGTGCCAGCTCACCTCCCCGGGGAAATGAAAAACTGTTTTTT. Translated: CASSPPRGNEKLFF.

The CDR3 loop reads CASSERTSPKYYEQYF. Here the CDR3 DNA reads TGTGCCAGCAGTGAACGAACTAGCCCTAAATACTACGAGCAGTACTTC. The chain couples TRBV6-1 to TRBJ2-7; D possibly corresponds to TRBD2 (6 bases). Germline V gives CDR1 MNHNS, CDR2 SASEGT. The CDR3 has 16 amino acids. V lost 2 bases and J 3 bases, leaving 17 bases between the germline ends.

This chain joins TRBV20-1 and TRBJ2-7, with TRBD2 as a possible D gene (6 bases). Trimming shortened V by 3 bases and J by 3 bases, and 12 bases separated the two germline ends. This CDR3 region has 13 residues. Per the germline V gene, CDR1 is DFQATT and CDR2 is SNEGSKA (reference sequence). The CDR3 coding sequence is TGCAGTGCTAGTAGGACTACTAGCTACGAGCAGTACTTC. It specifies CSASRTTSYEQYF.

This clone appeared a single time. The chain couples TRBV27 to TRBJ2-7, with D possibly TRBD1 on 5 matching bases. The CDR3 is made up of 13 amino acids. Germline lookup yields CDR1 MNHEY and CDR2 SMNVEV (reference sequence). Trimming took 3 bases from V and 2 from J, leaving 8 bases between them. In DNA form, the CDR3 reads TGTGCCAGCAGTTTCACAGGACCCTACGAGCAGTACTTC. Its protein is CASSFTGPYEQYF.

The chain has TRBV28 and TRBJ2-1, with D possibly TRBD2 on 5 matching bases. Trimming removed 3 bases from V and 3 bases from J, with 15 bases in between. CDR1 MDHEN and CDR2 SYDVKM come from the germline V gene. The CDR3 spans 16 residues. CDR3 protein: CASSFSVAGRYNEQFF. The CDR3 DNA follows: TGTGCCAGCAGTTTTAGCGTTGCGGGCCGCTACAATGAGCAGTTCTTC.